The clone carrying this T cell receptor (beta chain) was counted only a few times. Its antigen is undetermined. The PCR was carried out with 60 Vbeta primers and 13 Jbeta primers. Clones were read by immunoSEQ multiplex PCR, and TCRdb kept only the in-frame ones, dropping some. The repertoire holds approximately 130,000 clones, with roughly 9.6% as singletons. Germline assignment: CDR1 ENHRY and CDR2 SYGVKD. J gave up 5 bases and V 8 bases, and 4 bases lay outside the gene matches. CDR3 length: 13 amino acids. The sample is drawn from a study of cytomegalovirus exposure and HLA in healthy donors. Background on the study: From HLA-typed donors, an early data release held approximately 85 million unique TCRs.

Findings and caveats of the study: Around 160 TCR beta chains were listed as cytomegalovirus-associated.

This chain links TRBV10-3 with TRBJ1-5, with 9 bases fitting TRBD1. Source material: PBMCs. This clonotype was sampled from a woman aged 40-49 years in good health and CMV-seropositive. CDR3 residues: CAIRDRDDQPQHF. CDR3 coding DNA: TGTGCCATCCGGGACAGGGACGATCAGCCCCAGCATTTT.